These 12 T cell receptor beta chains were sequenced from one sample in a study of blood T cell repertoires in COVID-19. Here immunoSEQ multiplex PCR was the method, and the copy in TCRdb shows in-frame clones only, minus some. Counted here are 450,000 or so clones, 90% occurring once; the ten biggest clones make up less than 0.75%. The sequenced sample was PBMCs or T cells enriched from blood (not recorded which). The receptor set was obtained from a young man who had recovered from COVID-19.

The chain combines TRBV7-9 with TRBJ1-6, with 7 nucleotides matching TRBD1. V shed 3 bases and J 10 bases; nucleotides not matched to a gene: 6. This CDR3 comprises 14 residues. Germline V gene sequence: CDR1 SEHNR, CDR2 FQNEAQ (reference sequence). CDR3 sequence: CASSFGTEQSPLHF. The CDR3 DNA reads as TGTGCCAGCAGCTTCGGGACAGAACAATCACCCCTCCACTTT.

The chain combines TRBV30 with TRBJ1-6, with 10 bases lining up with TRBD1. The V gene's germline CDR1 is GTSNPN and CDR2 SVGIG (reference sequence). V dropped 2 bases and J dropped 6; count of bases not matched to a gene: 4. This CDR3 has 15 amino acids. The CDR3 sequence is CAWSRDRGGNSPLHF. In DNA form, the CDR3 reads TGTGCCTGGAGTCGGGACAGGGGAGGTAATTCACCCCTCCACTTT.

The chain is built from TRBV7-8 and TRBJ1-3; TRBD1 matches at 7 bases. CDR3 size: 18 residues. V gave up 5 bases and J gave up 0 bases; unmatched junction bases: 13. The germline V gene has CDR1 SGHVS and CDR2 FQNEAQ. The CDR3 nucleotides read TGTGCCAGCAGCCCCCGACAGGGCCCCCATCTCTCTGGAAACACCATATATTTT. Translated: CASSPRQGPHLSGNTIYF. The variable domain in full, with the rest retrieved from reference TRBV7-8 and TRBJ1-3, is GAGVSQSPRYKVAKRGQDVALRCDPISGHVSLFWYQQALGQGPEFLTYFQNEAQLDKSGLPSDRFFAERPEGSVSTLKIQRTQQEDSAVYLCASSPRQGPHLSGNTIYFGEGSWLTVV.

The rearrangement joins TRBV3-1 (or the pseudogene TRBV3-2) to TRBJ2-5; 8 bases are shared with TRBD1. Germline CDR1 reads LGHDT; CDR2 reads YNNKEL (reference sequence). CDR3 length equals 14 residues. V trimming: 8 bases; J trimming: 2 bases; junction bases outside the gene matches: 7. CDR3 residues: CASGQGSTQETQYF. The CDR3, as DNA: TGTGCCAGCGGACAGGGATCAACTCAAGAGACCCAGTACTTC.

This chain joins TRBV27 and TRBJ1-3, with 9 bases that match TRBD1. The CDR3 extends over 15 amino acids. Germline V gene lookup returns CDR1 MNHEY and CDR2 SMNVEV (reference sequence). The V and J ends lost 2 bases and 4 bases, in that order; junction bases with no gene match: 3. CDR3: CASSLGTGSGNTIYF. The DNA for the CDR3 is TGTGCCAGCAGTTTAGGGACAGGGTCCGGAAACACCATATATTTT.

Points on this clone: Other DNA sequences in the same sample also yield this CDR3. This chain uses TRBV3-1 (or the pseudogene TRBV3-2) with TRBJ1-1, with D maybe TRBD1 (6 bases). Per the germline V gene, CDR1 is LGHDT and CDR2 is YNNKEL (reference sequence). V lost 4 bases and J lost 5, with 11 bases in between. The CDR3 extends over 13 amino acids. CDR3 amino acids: CASSLQGRTEAFF. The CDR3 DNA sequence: TGTGCCAGCAGCCTACAGGGTCGGACTGAAGCTTTCTTT.

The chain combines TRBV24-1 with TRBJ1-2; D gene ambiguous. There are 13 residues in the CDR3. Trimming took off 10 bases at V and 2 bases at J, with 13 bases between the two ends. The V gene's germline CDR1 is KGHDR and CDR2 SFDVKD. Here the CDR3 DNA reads TGTGCCACGCGAGGGTCGGGCAACTATGGCTACACCTTC. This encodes CATRGSGNYGYTF.

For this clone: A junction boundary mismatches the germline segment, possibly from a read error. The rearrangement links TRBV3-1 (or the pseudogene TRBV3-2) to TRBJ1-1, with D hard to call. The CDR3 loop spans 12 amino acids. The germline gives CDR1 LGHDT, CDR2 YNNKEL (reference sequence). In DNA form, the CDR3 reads TGTGCCAGCAGCCGTTTCGGTTCTGAGGCTTTCTTT. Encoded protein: CASSRFGSEAFF.

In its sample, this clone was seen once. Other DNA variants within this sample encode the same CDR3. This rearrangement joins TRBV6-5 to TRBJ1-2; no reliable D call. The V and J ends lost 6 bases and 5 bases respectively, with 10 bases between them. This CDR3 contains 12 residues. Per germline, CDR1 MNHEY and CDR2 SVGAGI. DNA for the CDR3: TGTGCCAGCAGCTTGGGAGGGTATGGCTACACCTTC. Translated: CASSLGGYGYTF.

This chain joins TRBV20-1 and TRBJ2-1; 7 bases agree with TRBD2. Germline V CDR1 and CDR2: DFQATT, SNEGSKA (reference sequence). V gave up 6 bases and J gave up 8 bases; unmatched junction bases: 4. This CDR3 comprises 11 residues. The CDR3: CSALTSYEQFF. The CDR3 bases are TGCAGTGCCTTGACTAGCTATGAGCAGTTCTTC.

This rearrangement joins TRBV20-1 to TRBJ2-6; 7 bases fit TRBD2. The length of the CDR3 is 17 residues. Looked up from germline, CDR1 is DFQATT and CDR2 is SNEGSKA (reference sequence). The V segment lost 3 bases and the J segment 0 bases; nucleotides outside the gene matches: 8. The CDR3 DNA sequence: TGCAGTGCTAGTTGGGAGGGAACCGTCTCTGGGGCCAACGTCCTGACTTTC. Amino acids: CSASWEGTVSGANVLTF.

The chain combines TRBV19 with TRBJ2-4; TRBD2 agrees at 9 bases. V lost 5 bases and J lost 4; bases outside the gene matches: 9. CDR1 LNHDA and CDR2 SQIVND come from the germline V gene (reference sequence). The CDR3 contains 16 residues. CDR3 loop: CASSPTRGGDKNIQYF. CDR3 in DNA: TGTGCCAGTAGTCCCACTCGCGGGGGGGATAAAAACATTCAGTACTTC.